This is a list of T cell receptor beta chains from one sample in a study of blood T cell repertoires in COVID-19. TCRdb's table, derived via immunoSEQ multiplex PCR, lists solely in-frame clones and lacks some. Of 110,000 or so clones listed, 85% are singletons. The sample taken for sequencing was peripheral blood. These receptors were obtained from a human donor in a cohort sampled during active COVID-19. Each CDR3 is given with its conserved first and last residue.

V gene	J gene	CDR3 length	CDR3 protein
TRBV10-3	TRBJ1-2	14	CAISDNRVSYGYTF
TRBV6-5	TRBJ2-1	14	CASSYSTRYNEQFF
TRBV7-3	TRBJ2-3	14	CASSLWGPGDTQYF
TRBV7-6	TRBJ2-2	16	CASSRTGPPNTGELFF
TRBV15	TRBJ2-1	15	CATSRGSGGTNEQFF
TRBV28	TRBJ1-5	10	CATSNRPQHF
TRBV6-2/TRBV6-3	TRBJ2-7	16	CASSRPGTGWSFEQYF
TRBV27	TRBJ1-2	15	CASSSEGGLGYGYTF
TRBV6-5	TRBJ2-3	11	CASILRDTQYF
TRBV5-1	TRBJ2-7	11	CASSADRERYF
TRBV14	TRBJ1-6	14	CASSQGLNNSPLHF
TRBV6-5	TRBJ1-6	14	CASRSGAVGSPLHF
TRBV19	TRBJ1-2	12	CASTLDSYGYTF
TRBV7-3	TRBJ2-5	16	CASSLTGRGQGETQYF
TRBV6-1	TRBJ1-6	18	CASSGNRPGGAGNSPLHF
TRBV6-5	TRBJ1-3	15	CASSYSTGSGNTIYF
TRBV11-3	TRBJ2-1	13	CASSSRRTNEQFF
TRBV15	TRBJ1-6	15	CATSTRGLGNSPLHF
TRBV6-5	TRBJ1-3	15	CASSLQANLRNTIYF
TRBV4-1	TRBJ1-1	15	CASSQDPSGAGEAFF
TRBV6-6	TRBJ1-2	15	CASSYGDRANYGYTF
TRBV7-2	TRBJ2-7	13	CASSLVSGYEQYF
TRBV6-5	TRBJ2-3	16	CASSYRAGGGTDTQYF
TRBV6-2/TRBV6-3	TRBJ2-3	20	CASSRPTGTSGGPSTDTQYF
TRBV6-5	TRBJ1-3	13	CASSPVDGNTIYF
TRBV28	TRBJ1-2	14	CATLRGGLPYGYTF